This T cell receptor (beta chain) is drawn from a study of T cells in Graves' hyperthyroidism and ophthalmopathy. The study, taken as a whole, reports: Ophthalmopathy was identified by the model a median 6.5 months ahead of onset. Most clonotypes that expanded in the thyroid above 0.001 also showed up in blood.

It was RNA transcripts that yielded the amplified TCR beta CDR3 regions. The HTBI primer set drove a first-round RT-PCR of the TCR CDR3. TCRdb re-derived calls from the multiplex PCR reads in MiXCR, one entry per CDR3 protein. Among over 450,000 distinct CDR3 sequences listed, approximately 15% were seen once. In its sample, this clonotype was seen many times. What it binds is unknown. Graves' hyperthyroidism was deemed stable given no ophthalmopathy progression within 18 months. Germline V lookup: CDR1 MNHNS, CDR2 SASEGT. The CDR3 loop spans 16 amino acids. With 5 bases clipped from V and 0 bases from J, the junction kept 7 bases outside the gene matches.

Sequenced sample: blood. The clonotype originates from a woman aged 18-29 years with Graves' hyperthyroidism. The chain links TRBV6-1 to TRBJ2-7; 10 positions match TRBD2. The CDR3 region is CASSLTSGALSYEQYF. The CDR3 nucleotides read TGTGCCAGCAGTTTAACTAGCGGGGCTCTCTCCTACGAGCAGTACTTC.